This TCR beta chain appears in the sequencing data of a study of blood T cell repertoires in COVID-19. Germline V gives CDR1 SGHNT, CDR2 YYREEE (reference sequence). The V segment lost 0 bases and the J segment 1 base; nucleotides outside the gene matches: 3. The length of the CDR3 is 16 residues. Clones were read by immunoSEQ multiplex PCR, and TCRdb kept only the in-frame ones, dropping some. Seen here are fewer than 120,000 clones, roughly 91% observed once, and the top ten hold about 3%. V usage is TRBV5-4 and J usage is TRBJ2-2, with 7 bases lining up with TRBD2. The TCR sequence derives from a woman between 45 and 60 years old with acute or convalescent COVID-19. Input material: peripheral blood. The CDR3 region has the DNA TGTGCCAGCAGCTTGGGCGGCGGGAGGAACACCGGGGAGCTGTTTTTT. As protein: CASSLGGGRNTGELFF.